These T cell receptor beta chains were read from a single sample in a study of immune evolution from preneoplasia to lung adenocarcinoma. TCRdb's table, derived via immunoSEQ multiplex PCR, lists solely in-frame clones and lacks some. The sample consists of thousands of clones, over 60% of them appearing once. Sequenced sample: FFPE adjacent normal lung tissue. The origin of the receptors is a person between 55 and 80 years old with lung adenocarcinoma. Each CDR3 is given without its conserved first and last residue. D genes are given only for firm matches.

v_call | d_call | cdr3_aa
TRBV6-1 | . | ASSEERAGVSSYEQY
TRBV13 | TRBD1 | ASSLGQGGRASNEKLF
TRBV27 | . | ASRHRSNQPQH
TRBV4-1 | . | ASSPAGSASSYEQY
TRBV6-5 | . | ASIGSSSTDTQY
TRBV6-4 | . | AAPRRGGANYGYT
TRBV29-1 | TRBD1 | SVRQGAEQY
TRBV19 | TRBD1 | ASSTRQGAGSNQPQH
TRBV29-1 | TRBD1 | SVRTGEKASYEQY
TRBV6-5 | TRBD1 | ASRETTGENYGYT
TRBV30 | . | AWSVDSSAKNIQY
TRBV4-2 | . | ASSQGSATGNEQF
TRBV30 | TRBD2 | AWSVSGRGSYNEQF
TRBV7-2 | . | ASSFLGVTEAF
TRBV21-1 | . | ASSKGAGGGNGYT
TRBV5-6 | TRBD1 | ASSYYTGGGNQPQH
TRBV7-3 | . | ASSARAGTDSNQPQH
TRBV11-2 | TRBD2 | ASSWEGSPYRYEQY
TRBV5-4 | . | ASSLDPDYNSPLH
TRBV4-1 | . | ASSSTLYGYT
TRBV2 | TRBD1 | ARQGAGAF
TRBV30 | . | AWSGGIVTGNTIY
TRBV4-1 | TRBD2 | ASSQARGEQARRAGELF
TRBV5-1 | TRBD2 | ASRLERGSYEQY
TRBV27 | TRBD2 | ASSFREGPYEQY
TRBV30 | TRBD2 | AWSVLAAYEQY
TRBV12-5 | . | ASGTGGEQY
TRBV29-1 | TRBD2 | SVGGGTGELF
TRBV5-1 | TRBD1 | ASSSGTGGWDEQF
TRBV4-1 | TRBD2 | ASSRWVELAGGSYEQY
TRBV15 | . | ATKTATMNTEAF
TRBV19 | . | ASSTDGGNQPQH
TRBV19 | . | ASKAQGRGNQPQH
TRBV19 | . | ASRSTSPGETQY
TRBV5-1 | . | ASSSYYGQPQH
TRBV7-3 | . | ASRRFDIGADEQY
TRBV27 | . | ASSLSVGVTEAF
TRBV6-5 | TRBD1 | ASSQDREKLF
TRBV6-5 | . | ASSTRLVGWDTQY
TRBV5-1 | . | ASGLWQGSTEAF
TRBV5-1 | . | ASSLDSIKTQY
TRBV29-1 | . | SVRTGWEQY
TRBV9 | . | ASSGGQQGGETQY
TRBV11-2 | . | ASSPRGGTGETQY
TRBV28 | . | ASSPGALNTEAF
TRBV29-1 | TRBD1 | SASGGTGGLSGANVLT
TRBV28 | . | ASSRLGHENEQF
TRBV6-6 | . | ASSSDSEQY
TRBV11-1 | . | ASSLGEGGQF
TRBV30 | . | AWSVQGGYGYT
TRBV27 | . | ASSRGSEGEETQY
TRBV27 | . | ASSLFAGNTHTYGYT
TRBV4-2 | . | ASSPPTGNYGYT
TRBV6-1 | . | ASSEGNRGTDTQY